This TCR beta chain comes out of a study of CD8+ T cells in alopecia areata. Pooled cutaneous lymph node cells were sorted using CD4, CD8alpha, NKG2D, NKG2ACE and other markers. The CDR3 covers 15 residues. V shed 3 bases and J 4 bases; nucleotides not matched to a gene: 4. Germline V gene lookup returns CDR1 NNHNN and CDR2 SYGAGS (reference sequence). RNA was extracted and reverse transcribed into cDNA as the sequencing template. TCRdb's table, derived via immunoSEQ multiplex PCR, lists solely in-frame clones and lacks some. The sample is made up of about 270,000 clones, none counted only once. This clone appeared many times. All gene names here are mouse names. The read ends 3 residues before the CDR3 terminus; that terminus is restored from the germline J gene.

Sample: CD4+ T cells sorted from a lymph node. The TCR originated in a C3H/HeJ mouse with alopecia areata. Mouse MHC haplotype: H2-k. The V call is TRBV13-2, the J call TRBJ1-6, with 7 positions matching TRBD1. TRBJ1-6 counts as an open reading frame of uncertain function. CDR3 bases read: TGTGCCAGCGGTGTCCCGGGACAGTATAATTCGCCC. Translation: CASGVPGQYNSP. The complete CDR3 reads CASGVPGQYNSPLYF.